Listed below are T cell receptor beta chains from one sample, sequenced in a study of beta chain features in type 1 diabetes. Measured with immunoSEQ multiplex PCR; TCRdb has only the in-frame clones, and not every one. Of about 350,000 clones listed, around a fifth are singletons. Input material: naive CD4+ T cells from blood. The source is a woman younger than 35 in good health. Each CDR3 is given with its conserved first and last residue. The order of the fields is CDR3 DNA, CDR3 protein, J gene, D gene, clone size, V gene. A D gene is named only where the DNA matches it firmly. The size field is filled for only some rows; it gives once, few, many or a size class.

TGTGCCAGCAGCTTGGGTAGCTCGAACACTGAAGCTTTCTTT,CASSLGSSNTEAFF,TRBJ1-1,NA,NA,TRBV5-4
TGCGCCAGCAGCTTGGGGGGCACGGGCGGCTACACCTTC,CASSLGGTGGYTF,TRBJ1-2,NA,few,TRBV5-1
TGTGCCAGCAGGAGACGGGAATCCTACTTGGAGCAGTACTTC,CASRRRESYLEQYF,TRBJ2-7,NA,few,TRBV6-5
TGTGCCAGCAGCCGTGAAGAGACCCAGTACTTC,CASSREETQYF,TRBJ2-5,NA,NA,TRBV7-9
TGTGCCAGCAGCCCCCAGGGGGGAAATCAGCCCCAGCATTTT,CASSPQGGNQPQHF,TRBJ1-5,TRBD1,few,TRBV7-8
TGTGCCACCAGCAGAGAAACTAGGTTATCCCACACTGAAGCTTTCTTT,CATSRETRLSHTEAFF,TRBJ1-1,NA,NA,TRBV15
TGCGCCAGCAGCTTGGACAGGGACGGCACTGAAGCTTTCTTT,CASSLDRDGTEAFF,TRBJ1-1,NA,NA,TRBV5-1
TGCGCCAGCAGCCGGGCCGTCCTGGCGGGGGAGACCCAGTACTTC,CASSRAVLAGETQYF,TRBJ2-5,NA,NA,TRBV5-1
TGTGCCAGCAAACTAGGGGAGGGGGACTATGGCTACACCTTC,CASKLGEGDYGYTF,TRBJ1-2,NA,once,TRBV2
TGTGCCAGCAGCTTAGCCCTGAGGGAGACCCAGTACTTC,CASSLALRETQYF,TRBJ2-5,NA,NA,TRBV7-6